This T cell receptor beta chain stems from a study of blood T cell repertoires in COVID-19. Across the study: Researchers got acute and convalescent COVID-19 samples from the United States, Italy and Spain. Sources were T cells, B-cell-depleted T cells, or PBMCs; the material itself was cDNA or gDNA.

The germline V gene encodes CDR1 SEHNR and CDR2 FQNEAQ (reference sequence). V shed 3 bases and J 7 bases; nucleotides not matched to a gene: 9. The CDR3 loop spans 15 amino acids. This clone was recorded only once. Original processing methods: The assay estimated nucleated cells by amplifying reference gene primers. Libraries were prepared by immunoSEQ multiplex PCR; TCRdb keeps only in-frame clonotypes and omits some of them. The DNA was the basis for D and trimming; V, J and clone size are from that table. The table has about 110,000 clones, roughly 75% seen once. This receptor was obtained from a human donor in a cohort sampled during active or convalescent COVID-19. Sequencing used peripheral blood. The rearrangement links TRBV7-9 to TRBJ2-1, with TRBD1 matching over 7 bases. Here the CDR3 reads CASSFLDRLRNEQFF. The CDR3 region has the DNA TGTGCCAGCAGCTTCTTGGACAGGCTCAGGAATGAGCAGTTCTTC. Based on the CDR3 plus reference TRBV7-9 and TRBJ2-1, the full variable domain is DTGVSQNPRHKITKRGQNVTFRCDPISEHNRLYWYRQTLGQGPEFLTYFQNEAQLEKSRLLSDRFSAERPKGSFSTLEIQRTEQGDSAMYLCASSFLDRLRNEQFFGPGTRLTVL.